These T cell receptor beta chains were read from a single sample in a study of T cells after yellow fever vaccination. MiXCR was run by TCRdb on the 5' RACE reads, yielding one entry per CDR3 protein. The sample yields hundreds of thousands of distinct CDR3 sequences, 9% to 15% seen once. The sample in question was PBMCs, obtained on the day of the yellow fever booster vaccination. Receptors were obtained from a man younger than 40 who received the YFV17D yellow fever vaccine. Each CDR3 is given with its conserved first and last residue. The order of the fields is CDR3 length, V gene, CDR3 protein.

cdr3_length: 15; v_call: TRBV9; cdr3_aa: CASSPLSAVGEKLFF
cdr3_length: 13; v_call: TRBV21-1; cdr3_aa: CATRASDADTQYF
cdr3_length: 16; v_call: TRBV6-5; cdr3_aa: CASSHDRGYGNQPQHF
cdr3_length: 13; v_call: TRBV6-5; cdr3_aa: CASSYSGDQPQHF
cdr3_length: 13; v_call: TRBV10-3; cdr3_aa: CAISGGSSYEQFF
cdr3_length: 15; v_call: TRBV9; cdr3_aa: CASSATSQPGDEQFF
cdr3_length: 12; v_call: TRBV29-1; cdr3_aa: CSVGMGREKLFF
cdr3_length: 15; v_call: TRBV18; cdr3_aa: CASSPQEGPATEAFF
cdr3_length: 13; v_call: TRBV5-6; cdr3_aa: CASSFSGLTTQYF
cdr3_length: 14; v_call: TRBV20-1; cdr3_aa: CSAQRLREDNIQYF
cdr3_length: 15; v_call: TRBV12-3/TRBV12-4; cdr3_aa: CASTEGLAGVHEQFF
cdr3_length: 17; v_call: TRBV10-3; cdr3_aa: CAISESGRDKGSYEQYF
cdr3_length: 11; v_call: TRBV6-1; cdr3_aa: CASRYGYEQYF
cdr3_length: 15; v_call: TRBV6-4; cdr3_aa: CASSDSGLAIDTQYF
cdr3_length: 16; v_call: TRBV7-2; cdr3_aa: CASATRAREGYNEQFF
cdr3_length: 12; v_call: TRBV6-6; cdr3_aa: CASSYTGFEQYF
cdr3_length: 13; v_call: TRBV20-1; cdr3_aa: CSARDGRRNEQFF
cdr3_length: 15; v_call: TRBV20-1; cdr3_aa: CSASTLAVSYNEQFF
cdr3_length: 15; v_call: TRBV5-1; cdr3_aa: CASSPWGAGNTEAFF
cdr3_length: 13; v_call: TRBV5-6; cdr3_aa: CASSLTGKNIQYF
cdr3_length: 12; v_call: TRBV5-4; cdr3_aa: CASSLWMDTQYF
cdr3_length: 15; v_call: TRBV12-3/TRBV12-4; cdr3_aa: CASRNSGQSTDTQYF
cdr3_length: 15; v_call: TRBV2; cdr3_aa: CASMDRAAGQETQYF
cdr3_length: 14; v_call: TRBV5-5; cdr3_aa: CASSFPQVRNEQFF
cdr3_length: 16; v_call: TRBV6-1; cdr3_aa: CASTPWARIEGNEQFF
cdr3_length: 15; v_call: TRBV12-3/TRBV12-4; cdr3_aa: CASSLGLAGGYGYTF
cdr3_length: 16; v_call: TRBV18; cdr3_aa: CASSPNQGKANEKLFF
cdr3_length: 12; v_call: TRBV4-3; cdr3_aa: CASSHQGDGYTF
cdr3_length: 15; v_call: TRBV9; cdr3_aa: CASSSRQADTYEQYF
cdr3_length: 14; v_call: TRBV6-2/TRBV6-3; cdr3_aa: CASSRQSGQETQYF
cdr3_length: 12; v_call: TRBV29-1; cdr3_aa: CSVEKGSGELFF
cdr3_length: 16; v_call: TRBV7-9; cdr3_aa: CASSPPGIWSAGELFF
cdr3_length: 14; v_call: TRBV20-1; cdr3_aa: CSASDSGVNQPQHF
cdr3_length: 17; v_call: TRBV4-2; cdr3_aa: CASSQESRPGLANIQYF
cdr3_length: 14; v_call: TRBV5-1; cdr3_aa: CASSLPSTSYEQYF
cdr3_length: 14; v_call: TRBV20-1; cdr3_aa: CSANDQHEGYGYTF
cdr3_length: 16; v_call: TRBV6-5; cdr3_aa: CASSYLGALAYNEQFF
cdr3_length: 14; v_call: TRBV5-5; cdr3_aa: CASSPNAGPYEQYF
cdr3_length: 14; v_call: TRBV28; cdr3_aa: CASSPFQVERTQYF
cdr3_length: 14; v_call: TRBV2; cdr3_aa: CASRTGTGTYEQYF
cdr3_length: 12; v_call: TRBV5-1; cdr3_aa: CASSGGSETQYF
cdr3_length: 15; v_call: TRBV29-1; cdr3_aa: CSVVGAGGPKDTQYF
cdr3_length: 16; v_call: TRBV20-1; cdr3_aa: CSARAFTGTPKSEQYF